These T cell receptor beta chains were read from a single sample in a study of cytomegalovirus exposure and HLA in healthy donors. The assay was immunoSEQ multiplex PCR, and TCRdb's table has in-frame clones only and misses some. Seen here are around 140,000 clones, 61% observed once, and the top ten hold over 1.5%. Sequenced sample: PBMCs. Receptor source: a male donor in good health and CMV-seronegative. Both conserved end residues are part of each CDR3. D genes are given only for firm matches. Rows give clone size only sometimes, using once, few, many, or a class for an expanded clone.

TRBV27	TRBJ2-7	few	TRBD1	TGTGCCAGCAGTTTGCAGAGACCCTCCGGGACAGGGGGCTACGAGCAGTACTTC	CASSLQRPSGTGGYEQYF
TRBV7-8	TRBJ2-7	NA	NA	TGTGCCAGCAGCTACCTACCCGGTGCCCCAATTCCCTACGAGCAGTACTTC	CASSYLPGAPIPYEQYF
TRBV5-1	TRBJ2-7	once	TRBD1	TGCGCCAGCAGCCCCGGGACAGGAGGCTTCATAATCTACGAGCAGTACTTC	CASSPGTGGFIIYEQYF
TRBV7-2	TRBJ2-1	NA	TRBD1	TGTGCCAGCAGTCGACAGGGAAATACCTACAATGAGCAGTTCTTC	CASSRQGNTYNEQFF
TRBV18	TRBJ1-1	NA	NA	TGTGCCAGCTCACCGAACGCGGTTGGGCAGGGGATGAACACTGAAGCTTTCTTT	CASSPNAVGQGMNTEAFF
TRBV28	TRBJ2-3	few	NA	TGTGCCAGCAGTTTATTGCCTAGCGCGGGGTCTTTTGACACGCAGTATTTT	CASSLLPSAGSFDTQYF
TRBV5-4	TRBJ2-2	NA	NA	TGTGCCAGCAGCTTCAGTCTCACCGGGGAGCTGTTTTTT	CASSFSLTGELFF
TRBV4-2	TRBJ2-5	few	TRBD2	TGTGCCAGCAGCCAAGAAGGTCAGGCTAGCGGGGGGGCGGAGACCCAGTACTTC	CASSQEGQASGGAETQYF
TRBV5-6	TRBJ2-7	NA	NA	TGTGCCAGCAGCTTGGGTTATGCCTACGAGCAGTACTTC	CASSLGYAYEQYF
TRBV6-5	TRBJ2-1	few	TRBD1	TGTGCCAGCAGTTCAGCGGGACAGGGCTTTTTCGGAGAGCAGTTCTTC	CASSSAGQGFFGEQFF
TRBV21-1	TRBJ1-5	NA	NA	TGTGCCAGCAGCGATAGACAGCTGAGACAGCCCCAGCATTTT	CASSDRQLRQPQHF
TRBV27	TRBJ1-2	NA	NA	TGTGCCAGCAGTTTATCGCAGGGGCGGAATGGCTACACCTTC	CASSLSQGRNGYTF
TRBV21-1	TRBJ1-1	NA	NA	TGTGCCAGCAGCCCATACAGGGGGCAAGAAGCTTTCTTT	CASSPYRGQEAFF
TRBV25-1	TRBJ1-1	few	NA	TGTGCCAGCAGTGAACAGCGCCAAGAAGCTTTCTTT	CASSEQRQEAFF
TRBV7-2	TRBJ2-3	NA	NA	TGTGCCAGCAGCTTAGCACGGGGGGCCACAGATACGCAGTATTTT	CASSLARGATDTQYF
TRBV9	TRBJ2-3	NA	TRBD2	TGTGCCAGCAGCGTGGGCGGGGGGGCGGGCACAGATACGCAGTATTTT	CASSVGGGAGTDTQYF
TRBV19	TRBJ2-7	NA	NA	TGTGCCAGTCGCCAGAACCCTTCGACCTACGAGCAGTACTTC	CASRQNPSTYEQYF
TRBV4-3	TRBJ2-7	NA	NA	TGCGCCAGCAGCCAGACCGAGGTCGGGTTTTCCTACGAGCAGTACTTC	CASSQTEVGFSYEQYF
TRBV6-1	TRBJ1-1	NA	TRBD1	TGTGCCAGCAGTTCGGGACAGGTCCGGGCCCCAGAGGCTTTCTTT	CASSSGQVRAPEAFF
TRBV5-4	TRBJ1-2	NA	NA	TGTGCCAGCAACGACGGGGGGCTGGGAGGCTACACCTTC	CASNDGGLGGYTF
TRBV11-2	TRBJ2-7	NA	TRBD2	TGTGCCAGCAGCTTATGGCTAGCGGGGGGCGGCTACGAGCAGTACTTC	CASSLWLAGGGYEQYF
TRBV19	TRBJ2-3	many	TRBD1	TGTGCCAGTAGTAGCGGGACAGGGGTTAGCACAGATACGCAGTATTTT	CASSSGTGVSTDTQYF
TRBV4-1	TRBJ1-1	few	NA	TGCGCCAGCAGCCAGAAGCAGAGGGACACTGAAGCTTTCTTT	CASSQKQRDTEAFF
TRBV5-1	TRBJ2-3	NA	TRBD2	TGCGCCACCTCCCGGGGGGACCTGGGCACAGATACGCAGTATTTT	CATSRGDLGTDTQYF
TRBV5-6	TRBJ2-2	NA	NA	TGTGCCAGCAGCTTGGACAGGGGGGAGCTGTTTTTT	CASSLDRGELFF
TRBV7-2	TRBJ2-1	few	NA	TGTGCCAGCAGTCTGGGTTGGGGGGGCAGCTACAATGAGCAGTTCTTC	CASSLGWGGSYNEQFF
TRBV7-9	TRBJ1-1	NA	NA	TGTGCCAGCAGCTTGGACAGTTACATGAACACTGAAGCTTTCTTT	CASSLDSYMNTEAFF
TRBV10-3	TRBJ1-2	NA	NA	TGTGCCATCAGTGAGGGTCAGGGAGGGACCTATGGCTACACCTTC	CAISEGQGGTYGYTF
TRBV4-1	TRBJ2-5	NA	NA	TGCGCCAGCAGCCAAGGGTTGGCCGATCAAGAGACCCAGTACTTC	CASSQGLADQETQYF
TRBV11-3	TRBJ1-6	few	TRBD1	TGTGCCAGCAGCGCAGGGACAGCTAATAATTCACCCCTCCACTTT	CASSAGTANNSPLHF
TRBV9	TRBJ1-1	NA	NA	TGTGCCAGCAGCGACTCATCGTACAGCTCACCATTGAACACTGAAGCTTTCTTT	CASSDSSYSSPLNTEAFF
TRBV6-5	TRBJ2-1	NA	TRBD2	TGTGCCAGCAGTTTCACGACTAGCGGGGGGGCGAGGCAGTTCTTC	CASSFTTSGGARQFF
TRBV9	TRBJ1-3	once	NA	TGTGCCAGCAGCGTAGGGATGGGGGCAGGTGGAAACACCATATATTTT	CASSVGMGAGGNTIYF
TRBV5-1	TRBJ1-5	NA	TRBD1	TGCGCCAGCAGCGTAGGACAGGGGGCGGCTCAGCCCCAGCATTTT	CASSVGQGAAQPQHF
TRBV7-2	TRBJ1-2	NA	TRBD1	TGTGCCAGCAGCCCCGGGACAGGGGCTGTGGGCTACACCTTC	CASSPGTGAVGYTF
TRBV10-2	TRBJ1-2	NA	TRBD1	TGCGCCACGTGGGACAGAACTAACTATGGCTACACCTTC	CATWDRTNYGYTF